This TCR beta chain stems from a study of cytomegalovirus exposure and HLA in healthy donors. Background on the study: There were 90 million to 130 million unique TCR beta sequences, drawn from approximately 190 million T cells, in an earlier analysis.

CDR1 and CDR2 from the germline V gene are MNHEY and SMNVEV (reference sequence). The trim removed 6 bases at V and 0 bases at J, leaving 11 bases unmatched. This CDR3 is built from 17 residues. Regarding the study as a whole: As a later analysis revealed, the rate of TCR association differed by HLA locus, with DRB1 most and HLA-C fewest. In an earlier analysis, in several hundred donors, most V segments appeared productive either ~87% or ~30% of the time. Sequencing depth roughly uniform across donors was assumed in presence/absence analyses.

This clone was detected only a few times. The target antigen is unknown. Both 60 Vbeta primers and 13 Jbeta primers went into the PCR. Assay: immunoSEQ multiplex PCR; the TCRdb copy retains only in-frame clones and omits some. Of approximately 120,000 clones in the sample, over 15% were seen once. The chain combines TRBV27 with TRBJ1-5, with 7 bases that match TRBD1. The TCR originated in a female donor in good health and CMV-seropositive. Material: PBMCs. As DNA, the CDR3 is TGTGCCAGCAGAACCGGACAGGTGGGGAATAGCAATCAGCCCCAGCATTTT. Amino acid sequence: CASRTGQVGNSNQPQHF.